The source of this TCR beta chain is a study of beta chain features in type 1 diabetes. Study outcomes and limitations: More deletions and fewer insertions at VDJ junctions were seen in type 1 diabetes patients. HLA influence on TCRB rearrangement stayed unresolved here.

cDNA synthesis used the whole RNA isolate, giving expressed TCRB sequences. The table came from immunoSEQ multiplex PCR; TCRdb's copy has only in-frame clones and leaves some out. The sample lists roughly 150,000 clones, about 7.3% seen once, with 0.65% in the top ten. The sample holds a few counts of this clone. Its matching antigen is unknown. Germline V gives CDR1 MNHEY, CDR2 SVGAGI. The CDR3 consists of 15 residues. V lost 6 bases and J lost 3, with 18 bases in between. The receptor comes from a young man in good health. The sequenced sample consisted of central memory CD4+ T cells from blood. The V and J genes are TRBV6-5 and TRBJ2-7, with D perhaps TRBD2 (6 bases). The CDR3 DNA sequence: TGTGCCAGCAGGGACGGCGGGGCGACCTTCTACGAGCAGTACTTC. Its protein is CASRDGGATFYEQYF.